This T cell receptor beta chain was found in a study of regulatory T cells in long-lasting Graves disease. Building of the TCR beta libraries involved iRepertoire HTBI primers and Arm-PCR of CDR3 regions. TCRdb fed the multiplex PCR reads into MiXCR, producing one record per CDR3 protein. This table has fewer than 450,000 distinct CDR3 sequences, 15% appearing once. Overall study results and limits: Shared public clonotypes totalled about 2,600 in persistent patients, compared with roughly 970 in new patients.

The CDR3 runs 13 residues. The V gene lost 0 bases and the J gene lost 6 bases, with 9 bases spanning the gap. Germline V CDR1 and CDR2: SGHAT, FQNNGV. This sample's time point: newly diagnosed GD, antithyroid drugs for less than 3 months. With RNA extracted from PBMCs as input, the TCR library was made. This clonotype came up many times. What it binds is unknown. The data also belong to a second study, concerning T cells in Graves' hyperthyroidism and ophthalmopathy.

The TCR sequence derives from a woman aged 35 to 49 with Graves disease. V gene TRBV11-2 combines with J gene TRBJ2-7; D ambiguous. Sequences were derived from peripheral blood mononuclear cells (PBMCs), sampled at new diagnosis, from a patient treated with antithyroid drugs. CDR3 amino acids: CASSLETRSEQYF. The DNA for the CDR3 is TGTGCCAGCAGCTTAGAAACAAGGTCCGAGCAGTACTTC.